The sequence of this TCR beta chain was determined in a study of cytomegalovirus exposure and HLA in healthy donors (dated by TCRdb to between 2016 and 2019). Study-wide context: An earlier analysis of 550 to 700 of the donors reported roughly 300 Gb of sequence data and some 120 million unique TCR beta sequences from 150 million to 200 million T cells. An early release covering 550 to 700 HLA-typed donors comprised about 310 gigabases of sequencing data and roughly 86 million unique TCR sequences. Among the approximately 400 genotyped donors, under 90% belonged to the genetic ancestry cluster associated with self-reported Caucasian donors. The aim of the study was to test whether cataloging public T cell receptors could identify signatures of past pathogen exposure. Using immunosequencing, the study profiled T cell repertoires from 666 subjects and related those repertoires to cytomegalovirus serostatus. Along with the 666-subject first cohort, a separate validation cohort of over a hundred different subjects was used. To predict cytomegalovirus infection status, the study brought together high-throughput TCR immunosequencing, statistical association of individual TCRs with disease status, and machine learning. A later analysis re-analyzed previously published TCR beta repertoires from several hundred donors and added high-resolution HLA genotyping to study TCR occurrence patterns. Rather than drawing on any new phenotypic data, the later analysis identified candidate immune exposures from TCR beta sequences and the way those sequences occurred across donors. An earlier analysis of around 640 of the donors used high-throughput TCR beta sequencing to judge whether each TCR beta V gene segment behaved as functional or pseudogenic. Alongside the repertoire data, information on donor age, sex, ethnicity and CMV serostatus was compiled. A later genetic analysis took genome-wide SNP genotypes for about 65% of the 666 donors and used that subset as a discovery cohort. Every repertoire in the discovery cohort had been generated on one and the same sequencing platform. HLA typing included class I and class II loci at four-digit resolution. The number of donors typed differed by locus, with roughly 629-640 for A, B, C, DRB1 and DQB1, roughly 520 for DQA1, under 610 for DPA1, and under 490 for DPB1. A few DR-DQ haplotypes were treated as single units for association and clustering because of strong linkage in the cohort. Among roughly 400 genotyped donors of the cohort, an average of around 250,000 unique TCR beta nucleotide sequences was sequenced per donor, of which roughly 17% were non-productive. On the study overall, not on this receptor specifically: A later analysis associated 16,951 TCR beta sequences with specific HLA alleles at a false discovery rate of 0.05. According to a later analysis, TCR association rates differed among HLA loci, with DRB1 alleles showing the most associated TCRs and HLA-C alleles showing the fewest. The cohort was sequenced for TCR beta chains only, and without alpha or paired-chain data the features that could be detected were limited. Most TCR sequences were observed very rarely across donors, whereas some public TCRs were present in many individuals. Assigning TCR associations to individual alleles was difficult when HLA alleles, especially DR and DQ, strongly co-occurred. A further reported finding was that TCR beta sequences accurately predicted the HLA-A and HLA-B alleles for most subjects in the first cohort. Immune exposure information for the cohort was limited to CMV serostatus. In a later genetic analysis, a missense DCLRE1C variant was associated with V-gene and J-gene trimming of TCR beta chains, and the association was replicated in an independent cohort. Because the 87-base-pair reads could not distinguish some IMGT-functional V segments, including TRBV6-2 and TRBV6-3, those segments were excluded. Some 16 rarely observed V segments, including chromosome 9 orphons, were excluded from the earlier analysis of approximately 500 of the donors because counts were too low. Several of the top co-occurrence clusters appeared to be linked to parvovirus B19, influenza, CMV and Epstein-Barr virus, according to a later analysis. The presence/absence analyses assumed that sequencing depth was roughly uniform across donors, and that assumption may not be true. Compared with the approximately 670-donor mean, donors in an Asian-associated ancestry cluster had fewer N-insertions in productive TCRs, according to a later genetic analysis. A cluster of highly shared sequence variants was judged likely to represent a technical artifact of the sequencing pipeline. A later analysis found that HLA-associated TCR beta chains were more clonally expanded and had lower generation probabilities than equally common non-associated chains. Most CMV-associated TCR beta chains appeared to be HLA-restricted in a later analysis, and the HLA associations seemed to be driven largely by CMV exposure. Linkage disequilibrium might explain the correlated functional status among segregating V segments, but an unknown experimental factor could not be ruled out. Cytomegalovirus status was reported to be diagnosed by the classifier with high specificity and sensitivity in both the original and validation cohorts. In vitro tests confirmed that a few of the cytomegalovirus-associated TCR beta chains recognize cytomegalovirus antigens. HLA typing was unavailable for some donors at each locus, so association tests used only the typed subset. According to the authors, the approach could potentially be generalized to other disease states and immunological phenotypes. A total of 164 TCR beta chains were listed by the study as associated with cytomegalovirus. An earlier analysis of some 590 of the donors showed that most TCR beta V segments appeared in productive rearrangements either about 87% or about 30% of the time, which broadly matched IMGT annotations.

The library relied on the immunoSEQ multiplex PCR assay. For the multiplex PCR, a mixture combining 60 forward primers for TCR Vbeta segments and 13 reverse primers for TCR Jbeta segments was used. Amplification of the CDR3 region of rearranged TCR beta genes was performed with a multiplex PCR assay on genomic DNA. On the Illumina HiSeq System, the amplified TCR beta libraries were sequenced as 87-base-pair reads. Concerning the study's data processing: Across the 700 or so repertoires, a later analysis counted tens of millions of unique TCR beta chains, roughly 11 million of which were shared by at least two donors. Raw reads were error-corrected and collapsed into unique sequences by a nearest-neighbor algorithm in which closely related sequences were merged to remove PCR and sequencing errors. Alignment of CDR3 sequences to IMGT reference sequences was used to assign V, D and J gene segments. For a sequence to be retained, a match of at least six nucleotides to both a V gene segment and a J gene segment was required. A rearrangement counted as productive if the CDR3 had no stop codons and remained in frame with V and J, and every other rearrangement counted as non-productive. Following IMGT convention, CDR3 was defined as the stretch from the second conserved V-encoded cysteine to the conserved J-encoded phenylalanine. The earlier analysis of about 500 of the donors excluded sequences that lacked an unambiguous match to a single V gene segment. In an earlier analysis of several hundred of the donors, V segments were called functional above 56.7% productive rearrangements and were called segregating when the between-donor standard deviation exceeded 5%. A statistical classification framework was developed to diagnose cytomegalovirus status using the catalog of TCR beta chain sequences. V and J gene assignment, in a later analysis, came from comparing TCR nucleotide sequences with IMGT/GENE-DB human TR gene sequences. In a later analysis, CDR3 sequences and most-parsimonious VDJ recombination scenarios were assigned using the TCRdist pipeline. In a later analysis, every TCR beta chain was defined by the combination of its CDR3 amino acid sequence and its V-gene family, and reads without a unique V-gene family were dropped. To address suspected cross-contamination and a sequencing artifact, a later analysis removed roughly 640 highly shared, low-generation-probability nucleotide sequences. In a later analysis, a clonal expansion index for each public chain was calculated from normalized within-repertoire ranks of inferred template counts. In a later analysis, generation probabilities were computed with a VDJ recombination model fitted to out-of-frame rearrangements, and the resulting probabilities were checked against IGoR. In a later analysis, TCR-TCR, TCR-HLA and TCR-CMV co-occurrence was scored with hypergeometric tests, and a repertoire-size bias correction was applied to TCR pairs. To estimate false discovery rates, a later analysis permuted the HLA or CMV assignments 20 times. In a later analysis, co-occurring TCRs were grouped using DBSCAN, with TCRdist sequence similarity added in when clustering inside HLA-allele-positive subsets. Repertoires with fewer than 30,000 or more than 120,000 public chains were left out of co-occurrence clustering, as were four to six repertoires with anomalous nucleotide sharing. This immuneACCESS table, as held by TCRdb, lists in-frame sequences with V and J called but not all clones. Of the missing ones, under half trace to an unresolved V gene in checked studies; the others have no known cause. V, J and clone size derive from that table, while D and trimming were established from the DNA sequence. Present in this sample are some 200,000 clones, about 70% of which were seen just once. Clones ranked in the top ten supply less than 3% of the sample.

In total, over 600 healthy bone marrow donors made up the cohort. At the time of sampling, every cohort member was nominally healthy, though immune exposures that went unrecorded were likely present. The donor was CMV seropositive and was included in the group of some 290 seropositive cohort members. Each donor provided a peripheral blood sample, and peripheral blood mononuclear cells were used for TCR beta sequencing. Genomic DNA was extracted from the blood cell samples with the Qiagen DNeasy Blood Extraction Kit. Compared with germline, V lacks 0 bases and J lacks 1 base; bases without a gene match: 5. CDR3 length: 16 amino acids, cysteine to phenylalanine. Only the CDR3 portion is preserved as DNA: 48 bases, with reading frame beginning at the first base. CDR1 and CDR2 are read off the germline V gene as MNHEY and SVGAGI. On this clone: It lacks a known antigen. No base-level quality is on record; no much larger clone is a single base apart.

Sample: PBMCs. This TCR came from a middle-aged man in good health and CMV-seropositive. This sequence uses TRBV6-5 and TRBJ1-2; 7 middle bases align to TRBD1. The sequenced DNA: TGTGCCAGCAGTTACTCGATAGGACAGGATAACTATGGCTACACCTTC. It translates to CASSYSIGQDNYGYTF.